A single sample gave rise to the 21 T cell receptor beta chains below, sequenced in a study of regulatory T cells in long-lasting Graves disease. HTBI primers from iRepertoire and Arm-PCR of CDR3 regions yielded the TCR beta libraries. TCRdb re-analysed the multiplex PCR reads in MiXCR, keeping a single row per CDR3 protein. The data hold some 370,000 distinct CDR3 sequences, with about 11% observed a single time. As for time point: newly diagnosed GD, antithyroid drugs for less than 3 months. Making the TCR library involved RNA that had been extracted from PBMCs. These data are also associated with another study on T cells in Graves' hyperthyroidism and ophthalmopathy.

This specimen was peripheral blood mononuclear cells (PBMCs), taken at new diagnosis, from a patient treated with antithyroid drugs. These receptors were taken from a young woman with Graves disease.

This clonotype was seen at least ten times. V usage is TRBV20-1 and J usage is TRBJ2-1; D uncertain. The germline gives CDR1 DFQATT, CDR2 SNEGSKA (reference sequence). Trimming pared 0 bases from V and 8 bases from J, leaving 20 bases between. The CDR3 covers 16 residues. In DNA form, the CDR3 reads TGCAGTGCTAGAGATCCCCTTAAAGGCCAATTGGATGAGCAGTTCTTC. Amino acids: CSARDPLKGQLDEQFF.

This clonotype was counted only a few times. The rearrangement uses TRBV11-2 and TRBJ1-2; 7 bases agree with TRBD1. CDR3 size: 15 residues. Germline V gives CDR1 SGHAT, CDR2 FQNNGV. Trimming removed 1 base from V and 8 bases from J; junction bases left unmatched: 10. CDR3 sequence: CASSLGQGLLPGYTF. CDR3 coding DNA: TGTGCCAGCAGCTTAGGACAGGGCTTACTCCCAGGCTACACCTTC.

In its sample, this clonotype was seen many times. The chain employs TRBV20-1 and TRBJ2-7; no definite D call. The CDR3 extends over 14 amino acids. Germline V gene data show CDR1 as DFQATT and CDR2 as SNEGSKA (reference sequence). Trimming removed 0 bases from V and 6 bases from J, with 15 bases in between. The chain's CDR3 is CSARDRMPGREQYF. The CDR3 DNA follows: TGCAGTGCTAGAGATCGAATGCCCGGTCGCGAGCAGTACTTC.

This clonotype was detected only a few times. Being one base from a much bigger clone, this may be a read error. The gene calls are TRBV9 and TRBJ1-4; no reliable D call. Per the germline V gene, CDR1 is SGDLS and CDR2 is YYNGEE. The CDR3 is 15 amino acids. The CDR3 spells CASSAHDSKRETLFF. The DNA of the CDR3 is TGTGCCAGCAGCGCCCACGACTCTAAGAGGGAAACACTGTTTTTT.

This clonotype was counted many times. The V and J genes are TRBV28 and TRBJ2-2, with TRBD2 identical over 7 bases. Germline loops: CDR1 MDHEN, CDR2 SYDVKM. The trim removed 4 bases at V and 6 bases at J, leaving 14 bases unmatched. The CDR3 totals 17 residues. Here the CDR3 DNA reads TGTGCCAGCAGTTCGCTATCCTCGGGGAGGGGCCCCGGGGAGCTGTTTTTT. Translating it yields CASSSLSSGRGPGELFF. Combining the CDR3 with reference TRBV28 and TRBJ2-2 gives the whole variable domain DVKVTQSSRYLVKRTGEKVFLECVQDMDHENMFWYRQDPGLGLRLIYFSYDVKMKEKGDIPEGYSVSREKKERFSLILESASTNQTSMYLCASSSLSSGRGPGELFFGEGSRLTVL.

At least ten counts were recorded for this clonotype. The chain carries TRBV10-3 and TRBJ2-7, with 9 bases fitting TRBD2. V dropped 11 bases and J dropped 6; count of bases not matched to a gene: 17. Germline CDR1 and CDR2: ENHRY and SYGVKD. The CDR3 is made up of 15 amino acids. The CDR3 protein is CAFRTGLAGGGEQYF. The DNA for the CDR3 is TGTGCCTTTCGAACCGGATTGGCGGGAGGGGGCGAGCAGTACTTC.

This clonotype was seen a handful of times. Being one base from a much bigger clone, this may be a read error. The chain carries TRBV7-2 and TRBJ2-5; D gene uncertain. The CDR3 has 13 residues. From germline, CDR1 is SGHTA and CDR2 FQGNSA. CDR3 amino acids: CASGLDLGETQYF. CDR3 bases: TGTGCCAGCGGCTTAGACTTAGGGGAGACCCAGTACTTC.

This clonotype was seen many times. The chain joins TRBV6-5 to TRBJ1-2; 9 nucleotides agree with TRBD1. CDR1 is MNHEY and CDR2 is SVGAGI in the germline V gene. There are 16 residues in the CDR3. V was clipped by 0 bases and J by 7 bases; unmatched bases: 9. CDR3 coding DNA: TGTGCCAGCAGTTACTCCGGCGGACAGGGGCGGCGTGGCTACACCTTC. Translated: CASSYSGGQGRRGYTF.

The chain recombines TRBV19 with TRBJ2-1, with D possibly TRBD1 on 7 matching bases. V lost 9 bases, J lost 5 bases, and 17 bases lay in between. Germline-derived CDR1 and CDR2 are LNHDA and SQIVND (reference sequence). The CDR3 covers 14 residues. The CDR3 region has the DNA TGTGCCAGCGGGAGAAACAGGGGAAACAATGAGCAGTTCTTC. Amino acids: CASGRNRGNNEQFF. Full variable domain (rest looked up from reference TRBV19 and TRBJ2-1): DGGITQSPKYLFRKEGQNVTLSCEQNLNHDAMYWYRQDPGQGLRLIYYSQIVNDFQKGDIAEGYSVSREKKESFPLTVTSAQKNPTAFYLCASGRNRGNNEQFFGPGTRLTVL.

This clonotype was observed many times. The V call is TRBV28, the J call TRBJ2-5, with D possibly TRBD1 on 5 matching bases. Germline V lookup: CDR1 MDHEN, CDR2 SYDVKM. The CDR3 is 14 residues long. V gave up 7 bases and J gave up 8 bases, with 20 bases separating them. Written as DNA, the CDR3 is TGTGCCAGCAAGTCGGAACAGGCAGTCGGAACCCAGTACTTC. This gives the protein CASKSEQAVGTQYF.

About this clonotype: It may be a read error: a sequence one base away is much more abundant. The CDR3 does not end in the conserved phenylalanine or tryptophan, so this is likely a read error. The CDR3 spells CASSLGGQEQYA. For the CDR3, the DNA is TGTGCCAGCAGTTTAGGGGGGCAAGAGCAGTACGCC. The chain combines TRBV12-3 or TRBV12-4 with TRBJ2-7; a possible D gene is TRBD1 (6 bases). Between the trimmed V and J ends, which lost 1 base and 7 bases, there was a span of 8 bases. This CDR3 has 12 residues.

This clonotype was counted only a few times. The chain joins TRBV20-1 to TRBJ2-1, with D maybe TRBD2 (6 bases). Germline-derived CDR1 and CDR2 are DFQATT and SNEGSKA (reference sequence). CDR3 length equals 14 residues. The V and J ends lost 0 bases and 8 bases respectively, with 14 bases between them. CDR3 sequence (DNA): TGCAGTGCTAGAGATGACCGGGGGAGCGATGAGCAGTTCTTC. This gives the protein CSARDDRGSDEQFF.

This clonotype was recorded at least ten times. The rearrangement uses TRBV3-1 and TRBJ1-5; D unresolved. This CDR3 has 15 residues. Trimming took 8 bases from V and 5 from J, leaving 19 bases between them. Germline CDR1 and CDR2: LGHDT and YNNKEL (reference sequence). DNA of the CDR3: TGTGCCAGCGCCCGTGTTGGCAGGCTGGATCAGCCCCAGCATTTT. Protein sequence: CASARVGRLDQPQHF.

A remark on this clonotype: This may be a read error, as it is one base from a much larger clone. This chain joins TRBV11-2 and TRBJ2-1, with 8 bases aligning to TRBD1. The germline V gene has CDR1 SGHAT and CDR2 FQNNGV. The CDR3 consists of 19 residues. CDR3 coding DNA: TGTGCCAGCAGCTTAGATCGGGCCAGGGGGCAATTCTGGGGCAATGAGCAGCTCTTC. Protein sequence: CASSLDRARGQFWGNEQLF. Full variable domain (missing parts from reference TRBV11-2 and TRBJ2-1): EAGVAQSPRYKIIEKRQSVAFWCNPISGHATLYWYQQILGQGPKLLIQFQNNGVVDDSQLPKDRFSAERLKGVDSTLKIQPAKLEDSAVYLCASSLDRARGQFWGNEQLFGPGTRLTVL.

The V and J genes are TRBV20-1 and TRBJ1-2, with TRBD1 identical over 9 bases. Germline CDR1 DFQATT, CDR2 SNEGSKA (reference sequence). Trimming cost V 1 base and J 8 bases; bases outside gene matches: 8. This CDR3 spans 14 amino acids. In DNA, the CDR3 is TGCAGTGCTAGAGGACAGGGGGAAGAGAGGGGCTACACCTTC. This codes for CSARGQGEERGYTF.

This clonotype was picked up many times. The chain is built from TRBV20-1 and TRBJ2-4; 7 positions agree with TRBD1. This CDR3 is 14 amino acids long. With V trimmed by 6 bases and J by 2 bases, 7 bases remained unmatched. Germline assignment: CDR1 DFQATT and CDR2 SNEGSKA (reference sequence). The CDR3 is CSARTGAPKNIQYF. The CDR3 DNA reads as TGCAGTGCCCGGACAGGAGCTCCCAAAAACATTCAGTACTTC.

CDR3 protein: CATQLGSGTQETQYF. The DNA of the CDR3 is TGTGCCACTCAACTGGGTAGCGGGACACAAGAGACCCAGTACTTC. V gene TRBV12-3 or TRBV12-4 combines with J gene TRBJ2-5; 8 nucleotides align to TRBD2. V lost 10 bases, J lost 2 bases, and 12 bases stayed unmatched. The CDR3 has 15 amino acids.

With regard to this clonotype: A much bigger clone sits one base away, suggesting this may be a read error. The chain couples TRBV6-5 to TRBJ2-7; either TRBD1 or TRBD2 may supply D (5 bases each). V gave up 0 bases and J gave up 6 bases, with 9 bases separating them. Germline-derived CDR1 and CDR2 are MNHEY and SVGAGI. This CDR3 has 13 amino acids. This CDR3 reads CASSYSDGGEQYF. In nucleotides, the CDR3 is TGTGCCAGCAGTTACTCAGATGGGGGCGAGCAGTACTTC.

This clonotype was seen at least ten times. Relative to the germline gene, one junction end is altered; a read error may explain this. This chain connects TRBV7-9 to TRBJ2-7; D might be TRBD1 or TRBD2, each matching 5 bases. Germline CDR1 reads SEHNR; CDR2 reads FQNEAQ (reference sequence). The CDR3 covers 15 residues. As DNA, the CDR3 is TGCGCCAGCAGCCACCGGGACGGACCAACCTACGAGCAGTACTTC. Translation: CASSHRDGPTYEQYF.

This clonotype was detected many times. The rearrangement joins TRBV19 to TRBJ1-1, with D unresolved. Deletions cut 3 bases from V and 1 base from J, with 15 bases between. CDR1 and CDR2 (germline): LNHDA, SQIVND (reference sequence). CDR3 length: 16 residues. The CDR3 DNA reads TGTGCCAGTAGTATTTTCTTGGTGAGAACGAACACTGAAGCTTTCTTT. Protein sequence: CASSIFLVRTNTEAFF. The variable domain in full, with the rest retrieved from reference TRBV19 and TRBJ1-1, is DGGITQSPKYLFRKEGQNVTLSCEQNLNHDAMYWYRQDPGQGLRLIYYSQIVNDFQKGDIAEGYSVSREKKESFPLTVTSAQKNPTAFYLCASSIFLVRTNTEAFFGQGTRLTVV.

This clonotype was counted many times. The CDR3 DNA sequence: TGTGCCAGCAGGGGACAAAACCATCAGCCCCAGCATTTT. This encodes CASRGQNHQPQHF. The rearrangement joins TRBV2 to TRBJ1-5; D possibly corresponds to TRBD1 (6 bases). The CDR3 extends over 13 amino acids. Germline V gene sequence: CDR1 SNHLY, CDR2 FYNNEI. The V end lost 6 bases, the J end lost 5 bases, and 11 bases lay between the germline ends.